The T cell receptor (beta chain) described here comes from a study of shared clonotypes between healthy human individuals. The study's findings and limits: Memory subsets had estimated richness that was generally smaller than that of naive subsets. The study found about 5.1% of naive CD4 clonotypes shared across several donors.

Libraries were prepared by immunoSEQ multiplex PCR; TCRdb keeps only in-frame clonotypes and omits some of them. The data contain about 1.5 million clones, 95% to 99% of them singletons. All donors qualified as healthy HIV-negative adults and had experienced no recent acute infections or vaccinations. Researchers partitioned CD4+ cells into CD45RA+ naive and CD45RA-negative memory subsets. The CDR3 covers 15 residues. Germline V gives CDR1 LNHDA, CDR2 SQIVND (reference sequence). V lost 3 bases, J lost 12 bases, and 13 bases stayed unmatched. A remark on this clone: What it binds is unknown.

The sequencing sample was made of naive CD4+ T cells sorted from blood. The subset denotes: CD45RA+ positively selected. The receptor's source is a man aged 25 to 40 in good health. The chain recombines TRBV19 with TRBJ1-5; the match to TRBD1 covers 8 bases. CDR3 bases: TGTGCCAGTAGTATCTATTCGGGCAGGGGGCGGCGCCAGCATTTT. The encoded protein is CASSIYSGRGRRQHF.